This TCR beta chain emerged from a study of T cells in localized non-small cell lung cancer (dated by TCRdb to between 2020 and 2021). Describing the broader study: The study examined T cell repertoires in 200 to 300 patients with early-stage NSCLC and compared tumors with uninvolved tumor-adjacent lungs. A mean age of roughly 66 years was recorded for the NSCLC patients, of whom 129 were male and 90 to 110 were female. The cohort consisted of 236 treatment-naive NSCLC patients whose localized lung tumors had been resected. The paper as a whole reports these results and caveats: Because multi-region tumor sequencing was not done, intratumor heterogeneity could not be ruled out. Higher blood T cell density associated with longer overall survival, while higher adjacent-lung clonality associated with shorter survival. Uninvolved tumor-adjacent lung showed the highest T cell clonality, higher than tumor, which suggests more focused antigenic responses in the uninvolved tumor-adjacent lung. Because the study design was exploratory, TCR variables were selected using unadjusted p-values without false-discovery rate correction. Of the top 100 tumor clones, a median of roughly 53 were detected in paired uninvolved adjacent lung; about 26 were also among that lung's top 100.

The immunoSEQ Assay was used to sequence TCR beta CDR3 regions from DNA. In the original analysis: T cell density was computed as TCR beta template counts normalized to usable DNA estimated by amplifying housekeeping genes. Richness was estimated with the preseqR package, extrapolating to 400,000 templates for PBMC samples and 120,000 templates for tissue samples. Clonality was defined as one minus Pielou's evenness. Differential abundance testing on productive amino-acid clonotypes, with a minimum total count of 5 and an alpha of 0.1, was used to identify tissue-enriched TCRs. The Jaccard Index and the Morisita Overlap Index were used to measure repertoire overlap between compartments. GLIPH clustered TCR beta CDR3s with public tetramer-defined viral CDR3s; viral motifs required at least three viral sequences plus V-gene enrichment. TCRdb provides this immuneACCESS table in a form limited to in-frame rearrangements. Some clones are lacking; in checked studies, under half of them reflect an unresolved V gene, and why the rest are absent is not known. D and trimming were read from the DNA, whereas the V and J calls and clone size are those reported in that table. The sample table shows over 65,000 clones, and about four fifths are seen once. 1% to 1.5% of the sample rests with the top ten.

On this clone itself: No cognate antigen has been identified for it. Per-base qualities were not stored, and no clone one base away is much larger.

Per the germline V gene, SGHTA is the CDR1 and FQGNSA is the CDR2. The CDR3, from cysteine to phenylalanine, totals 13 residues. Of the read, only the CDR3 DNA is kept; its 39 bases are in frame from base 1. Trimming at the junction amounts to 0 bases on V and 8 bases on J, and the germline ends lie 11 bases apart. At diagnosis, peripheral blood, uninvolved tumor-adjacent lung and tumor were collected and were preserved as a mix of fresh-frozen and FFPE material. Blood samples were analyzed as peripheral blood mononuclear cells for TCR repertoire profiling. The sequences come from peripheral blood, collected before any cancer treatment. Recombination joined TRBV7-2 with TRBJ2-7; TRBD2 is a possible D gene, resting on 6 matching bases. This sequence originates from a female donor over 55 with stage I lung adenocarcinoma. The nucleotide sequence is given as TGTGCCAGCAGCTTAGCGGTGGCGGGGCAGCAGTACTTC. Its protein reads: CASSLAVAGQQYF.